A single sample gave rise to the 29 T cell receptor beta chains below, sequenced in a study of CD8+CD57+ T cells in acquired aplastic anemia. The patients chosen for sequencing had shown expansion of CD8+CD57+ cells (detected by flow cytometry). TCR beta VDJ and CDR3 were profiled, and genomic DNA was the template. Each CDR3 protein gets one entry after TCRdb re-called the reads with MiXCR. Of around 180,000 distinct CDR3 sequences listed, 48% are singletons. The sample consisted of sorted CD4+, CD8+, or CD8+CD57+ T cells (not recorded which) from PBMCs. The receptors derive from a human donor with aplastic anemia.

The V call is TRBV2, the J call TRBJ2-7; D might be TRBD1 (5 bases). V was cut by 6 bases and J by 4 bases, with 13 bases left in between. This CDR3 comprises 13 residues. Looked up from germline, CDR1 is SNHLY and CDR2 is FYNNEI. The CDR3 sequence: CASSLGPAYEQYF. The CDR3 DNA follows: TGTGCCAGCAGCTTGGGGCCAGCTTACGAGCAGTACTTC.

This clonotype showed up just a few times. CDR3 nucleotides: TGCAGTGCCCGTACAGGGGGCACTGATTCACCCCTCCACTTT. As protein: CSARTGGTDSPLHF. This chain links TRBV20-1 with TRBJ1-6; 9 bases are a match to TRBD1. CDR3 length equals 14 residues. The V gene end was trimmed by 6 bases and the J gene end by 8 bases; junction bases not matched to a gene: 8. CDR1 and CDR2 (germline): DFQATT, SNEGSKA (reference sequence).

This CDR3 is CASSLRQGEAFF. The DNA of the CDR3 is TGTGCCAGCAGCTTAAGACAGGGTGAAGCTTTCTTT. The chain joins TRBV7-3 to TRBJ1-1, with TRBD1 matching over 7 bases. Germline CDR1 is SGHTA and CDR2 is FQGTGA. V dropped 1 base and J dropped 7; count of bases not matched to a gene: 0. This CDR3 comprises 12 residues.

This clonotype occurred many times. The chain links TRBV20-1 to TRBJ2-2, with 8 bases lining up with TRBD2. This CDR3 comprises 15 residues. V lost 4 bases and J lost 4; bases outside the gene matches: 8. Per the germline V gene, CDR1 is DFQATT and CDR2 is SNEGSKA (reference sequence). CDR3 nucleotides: TGCAGTGCTAACTCGGGGGGGCCGCGCACCGGGGAGCTGTTTTTT. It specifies CSANSGGPRTGELFF.

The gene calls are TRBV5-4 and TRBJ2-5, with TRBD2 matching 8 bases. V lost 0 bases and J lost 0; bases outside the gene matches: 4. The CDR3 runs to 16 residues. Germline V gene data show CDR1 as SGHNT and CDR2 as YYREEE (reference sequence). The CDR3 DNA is TGTGCCAGCAGCTTGGCGGGGGGGTTAAACCAAGAGACCCAGTACTTC. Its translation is CASSLAGGLNQETQYF.

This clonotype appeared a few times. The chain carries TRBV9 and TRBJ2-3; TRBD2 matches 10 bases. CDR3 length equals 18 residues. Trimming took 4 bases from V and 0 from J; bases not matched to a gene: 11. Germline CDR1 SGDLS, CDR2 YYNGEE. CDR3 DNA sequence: TGTGCCAGCAGCTCCCGGGTAGCGGGGGGCACTAGCACAGATACGCAGTATTTT. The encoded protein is CASSSRVAGGTSTDTQYF.

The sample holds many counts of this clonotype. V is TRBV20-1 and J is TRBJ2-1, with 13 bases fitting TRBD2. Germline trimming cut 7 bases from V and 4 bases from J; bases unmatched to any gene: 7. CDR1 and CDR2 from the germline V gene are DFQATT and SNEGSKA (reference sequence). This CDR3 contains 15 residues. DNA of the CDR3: TGCAGTGGGGGTTCGACTAGCGGGGGGTACAATGAGCAGTTCTTC. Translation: CSGGSTSGGYNEQFF.

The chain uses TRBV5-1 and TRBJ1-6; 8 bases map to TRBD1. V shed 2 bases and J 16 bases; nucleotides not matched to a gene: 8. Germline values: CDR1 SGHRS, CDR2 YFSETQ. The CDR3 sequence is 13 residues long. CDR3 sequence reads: CASSLGVGTGLHF. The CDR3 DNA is TGCGCCAGCAGCTTAGGAGTAGGGACAGGTCTCCACTTT.

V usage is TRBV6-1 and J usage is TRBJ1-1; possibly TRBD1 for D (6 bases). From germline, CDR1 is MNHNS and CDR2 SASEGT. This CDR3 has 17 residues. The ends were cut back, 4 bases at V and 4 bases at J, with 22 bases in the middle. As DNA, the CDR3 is TGTGCCAGCAGTGCCCGGGGTGGGGGGGCGAGTATCACTGAAGCTTTCTTT. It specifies CASSARGGGASITEAFF.

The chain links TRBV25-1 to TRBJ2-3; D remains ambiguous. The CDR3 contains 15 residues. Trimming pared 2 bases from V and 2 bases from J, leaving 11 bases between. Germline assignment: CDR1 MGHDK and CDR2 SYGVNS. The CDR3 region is CASSELVGSTDTQYF. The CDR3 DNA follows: TGTGCCAGCAGTGAACTCGTGGGCTCCACAGATACGCAGTATTTT.

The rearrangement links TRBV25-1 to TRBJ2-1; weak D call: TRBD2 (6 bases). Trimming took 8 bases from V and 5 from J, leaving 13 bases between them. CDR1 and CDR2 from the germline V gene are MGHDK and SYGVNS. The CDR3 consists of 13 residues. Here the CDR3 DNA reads TGTGCCAGCGCTTGGAGGGCCGACAATGAGCAGTTCTTC. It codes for CASAWRADNEQFF.

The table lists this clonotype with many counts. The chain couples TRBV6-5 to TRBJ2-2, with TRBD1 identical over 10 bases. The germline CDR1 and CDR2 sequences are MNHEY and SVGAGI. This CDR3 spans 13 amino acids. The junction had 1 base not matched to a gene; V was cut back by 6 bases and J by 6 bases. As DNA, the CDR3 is TGTGCCAGCAGGGACAGGGGGGCCGGGGAGCTGTTTTTT. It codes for CASRDRGAGELFF.

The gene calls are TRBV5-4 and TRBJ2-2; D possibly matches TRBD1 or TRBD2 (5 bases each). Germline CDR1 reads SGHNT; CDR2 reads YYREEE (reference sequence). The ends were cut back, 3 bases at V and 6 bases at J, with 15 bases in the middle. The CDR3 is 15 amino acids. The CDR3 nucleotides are TGTGCCAGCAGCTACGAGGGACGCGTGTCCGGGGAGCTGTTTTTT. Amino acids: CASSYEGRVSGELFF.

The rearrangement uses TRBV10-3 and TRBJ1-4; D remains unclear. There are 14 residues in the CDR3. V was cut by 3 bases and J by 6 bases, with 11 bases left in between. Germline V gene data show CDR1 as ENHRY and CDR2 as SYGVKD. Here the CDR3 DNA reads TGTGCCATCAGTGATCGGGTGGGGTATGAAAAACTGTTTTTT. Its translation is CAISDRVGYEKLFF.

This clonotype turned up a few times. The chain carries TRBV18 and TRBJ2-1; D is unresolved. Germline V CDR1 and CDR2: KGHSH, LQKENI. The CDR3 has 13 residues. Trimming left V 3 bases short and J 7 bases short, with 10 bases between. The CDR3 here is CASSPGIQNEQFF. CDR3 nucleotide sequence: TGTGCCAGCTCACCGGGAATACAAAATGAGCAGTTCTTC.

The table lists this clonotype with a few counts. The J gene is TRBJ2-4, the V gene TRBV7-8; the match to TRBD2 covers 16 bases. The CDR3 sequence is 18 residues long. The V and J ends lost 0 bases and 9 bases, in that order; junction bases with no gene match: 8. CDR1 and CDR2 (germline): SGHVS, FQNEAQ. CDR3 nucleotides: TGTGCCAGCAGCTTAGCCGGGACTAGCGGGGGGGCATCATCCATTCAGTACTTC. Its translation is CASSLAGTSGGASSIQYF.

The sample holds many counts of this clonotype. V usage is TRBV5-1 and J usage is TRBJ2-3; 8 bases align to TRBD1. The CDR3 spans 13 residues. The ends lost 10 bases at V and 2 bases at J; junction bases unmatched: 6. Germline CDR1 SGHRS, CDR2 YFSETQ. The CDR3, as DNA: TGCGCCTCCACGACAGGGGACACAGATACGCAGTATTTT. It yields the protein CASTTGDTDTQYF.

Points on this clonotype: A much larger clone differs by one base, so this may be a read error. The CDR3 DNA reads as TGTGCCTGGAAAGGGCAGGGGGGTGGATCACCCCTCCACTTT. Its translation: CAWKGQGGGSPLHF. The chain employs TRBV30 and TRBJ1-6; TRBD1 matches at 7 bases. CDR1 is GTSNPN, CDR2 SVGIG, per germline (reference sequence). The ends lost 4 bases at V and 10 bases at J; junction bases unmatched: 10. The CDR3 consists of 14 residues.

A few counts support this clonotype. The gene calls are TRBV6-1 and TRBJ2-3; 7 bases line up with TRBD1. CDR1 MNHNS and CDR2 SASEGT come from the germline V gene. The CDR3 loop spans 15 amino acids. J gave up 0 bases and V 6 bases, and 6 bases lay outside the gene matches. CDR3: CASRRQGPSTDTQYF. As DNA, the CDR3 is TGTGCCAGCAGACGACAGGGTCCCAGCACAGATACGCAGTATTTT.

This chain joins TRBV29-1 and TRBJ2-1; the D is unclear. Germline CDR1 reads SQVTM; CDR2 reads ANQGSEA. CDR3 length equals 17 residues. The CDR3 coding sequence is TGCAGACTTATTCCCGGGTCCGCAGAAATAGTAAACAATGAGCAGTTCTTC. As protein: CRLIPGSAEIVNNEQFF.

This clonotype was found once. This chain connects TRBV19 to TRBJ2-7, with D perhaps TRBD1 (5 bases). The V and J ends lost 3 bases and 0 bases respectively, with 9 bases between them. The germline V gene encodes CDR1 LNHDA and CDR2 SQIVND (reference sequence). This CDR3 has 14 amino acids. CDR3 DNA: TGTGCCAGTAGTATCTCAGGGCTCTCCTACGAGCAGTACTTC. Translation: CASSISGLSYEQYF.

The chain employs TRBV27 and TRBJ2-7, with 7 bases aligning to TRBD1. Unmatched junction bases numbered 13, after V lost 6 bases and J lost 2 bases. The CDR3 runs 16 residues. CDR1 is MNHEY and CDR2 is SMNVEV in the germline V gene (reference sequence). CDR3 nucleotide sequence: TGTGCCAGCAGGAGCCCCAGGGGACAGAGACCCTACGAGCAGTACTTC. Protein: CASRSPRGQRPYEQYF.

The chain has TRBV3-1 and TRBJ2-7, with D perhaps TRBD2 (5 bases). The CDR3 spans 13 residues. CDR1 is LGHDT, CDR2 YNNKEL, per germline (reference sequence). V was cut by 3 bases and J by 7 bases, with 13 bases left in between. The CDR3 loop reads CASSQGYAGEQYF. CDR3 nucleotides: TGTGCCAGCAGCCAGGGCTATGCGGGTGAGCAGTACTTC.

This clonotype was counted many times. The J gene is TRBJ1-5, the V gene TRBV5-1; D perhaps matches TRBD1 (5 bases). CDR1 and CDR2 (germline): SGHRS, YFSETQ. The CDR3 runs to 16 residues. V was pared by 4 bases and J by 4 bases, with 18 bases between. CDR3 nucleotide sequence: TGCGCCAGCAGCCAGGATGGACATGGGCCAAATCAGCCCCAGCATTTT. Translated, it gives CASSQDGHGPNQPQHF.

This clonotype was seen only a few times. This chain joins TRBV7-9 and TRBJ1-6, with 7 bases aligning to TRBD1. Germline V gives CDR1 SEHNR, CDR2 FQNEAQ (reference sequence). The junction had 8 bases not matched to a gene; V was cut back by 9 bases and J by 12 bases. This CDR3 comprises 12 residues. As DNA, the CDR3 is TGTGCCAGTCACGACAGGGTCGAACCCCTCCACTTT. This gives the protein CASHDRVEPLHF.

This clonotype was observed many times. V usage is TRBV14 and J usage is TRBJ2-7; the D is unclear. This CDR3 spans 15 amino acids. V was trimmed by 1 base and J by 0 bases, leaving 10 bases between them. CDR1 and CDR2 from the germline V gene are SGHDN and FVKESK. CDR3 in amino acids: CASSQAISPSYEQYF. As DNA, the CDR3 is TGTGCCAGCAGCCAAGCAATTAGCCCCTCCTACGAGCAGTACTTC.

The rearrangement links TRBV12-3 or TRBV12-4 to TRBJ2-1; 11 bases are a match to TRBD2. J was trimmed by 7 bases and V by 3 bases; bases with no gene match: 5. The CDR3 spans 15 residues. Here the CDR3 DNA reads TGTGCCAGCAGTTTGGGTAGCGGGGGGGCTAATGAGCAGTTCTTC. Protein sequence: CASSLGSGGANEQFF.

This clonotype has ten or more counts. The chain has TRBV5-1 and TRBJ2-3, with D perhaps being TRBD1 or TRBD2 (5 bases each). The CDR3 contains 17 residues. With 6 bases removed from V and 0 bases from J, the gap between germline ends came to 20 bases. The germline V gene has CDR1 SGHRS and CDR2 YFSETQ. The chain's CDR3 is CASNYLSPGRSTDTQYF. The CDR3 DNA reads TGCGCCAGCAACTACCTCTCCCCGGGACGAAGCACAGATACGCAGTATTTT.

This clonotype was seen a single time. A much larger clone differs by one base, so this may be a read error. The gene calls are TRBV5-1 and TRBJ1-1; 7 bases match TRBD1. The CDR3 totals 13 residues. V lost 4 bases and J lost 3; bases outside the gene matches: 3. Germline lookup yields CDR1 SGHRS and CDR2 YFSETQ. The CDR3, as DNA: TGCGCCAGCAGCAGGGGGCGAGACACTGAAGCTTTCTTT. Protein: CASSRGRDTEAFF.